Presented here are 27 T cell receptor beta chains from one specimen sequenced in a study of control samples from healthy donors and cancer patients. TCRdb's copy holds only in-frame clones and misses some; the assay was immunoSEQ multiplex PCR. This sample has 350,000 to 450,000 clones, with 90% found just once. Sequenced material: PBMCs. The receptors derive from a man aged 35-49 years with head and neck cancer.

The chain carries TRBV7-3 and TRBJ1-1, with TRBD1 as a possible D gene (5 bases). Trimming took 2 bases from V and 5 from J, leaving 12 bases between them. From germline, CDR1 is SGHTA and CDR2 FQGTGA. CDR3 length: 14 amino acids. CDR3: CASSLQPGGTEAFF. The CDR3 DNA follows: TGTGCCAGCAGCTTACAGCCCGGGGGGACTGAAGCTTTCTTT.

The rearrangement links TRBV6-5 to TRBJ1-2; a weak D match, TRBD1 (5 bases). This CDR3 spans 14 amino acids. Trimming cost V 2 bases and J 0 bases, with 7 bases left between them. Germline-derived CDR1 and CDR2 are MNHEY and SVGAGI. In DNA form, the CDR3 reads TGTGCCAGCAGTTACCGGACATCTAACTATGGCTACACCTTC. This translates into CASSYRTSNYGYTF.

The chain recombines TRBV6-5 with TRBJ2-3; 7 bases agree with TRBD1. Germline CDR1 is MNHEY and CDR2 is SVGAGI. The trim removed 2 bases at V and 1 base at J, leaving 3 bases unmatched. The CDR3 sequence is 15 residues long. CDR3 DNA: TGTGCCAGCAGTTACGACAGGGTAGGCACAGATACGCAGTATTTT. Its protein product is CASSYDRVGTDTQYF.

As DNA, the CDR3 is TGTGCCAGCAATTGGGGCAGAGCCCCCTACGAGCAGTACTTC. Translating it yields CASNWGRAPYEQYF. This rearrangement joins TRBV2 to TRBJ2-7; D is possibly TRBD1 (5 bases). CDR1 SNHLY and CDR2 FYNNEI come from the germline V gene. Trimming removed 7 bases at V and 2 bases at J, with 15 bases between. The CDR3 spans 14 residues.

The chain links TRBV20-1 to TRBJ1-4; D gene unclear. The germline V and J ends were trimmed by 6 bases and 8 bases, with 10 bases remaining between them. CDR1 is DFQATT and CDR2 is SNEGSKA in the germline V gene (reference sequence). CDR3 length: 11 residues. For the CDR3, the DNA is TGCAGTGCCGAGGCAGAGGAAAAACTGTTTTTT. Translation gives CSAEAEEKLFF.

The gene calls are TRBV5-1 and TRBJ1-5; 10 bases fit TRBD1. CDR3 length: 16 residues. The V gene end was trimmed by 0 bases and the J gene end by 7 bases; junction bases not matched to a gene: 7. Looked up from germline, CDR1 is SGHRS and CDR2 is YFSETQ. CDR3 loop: CASSLGQGAAEQPQHF. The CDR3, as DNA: TGCGCCAGCAGCTTGGGACAGGGGGCCGCGGAGCAGCCCCAGCATTTT.

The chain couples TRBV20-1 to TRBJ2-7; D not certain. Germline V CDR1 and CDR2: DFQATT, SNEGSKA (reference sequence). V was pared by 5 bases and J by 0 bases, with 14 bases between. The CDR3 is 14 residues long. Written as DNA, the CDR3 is TGCAGTGCTTGTGTCGAAAGTCTCTCCTACGAGCAGTACTTC. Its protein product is CSACVESLSYEQYF.

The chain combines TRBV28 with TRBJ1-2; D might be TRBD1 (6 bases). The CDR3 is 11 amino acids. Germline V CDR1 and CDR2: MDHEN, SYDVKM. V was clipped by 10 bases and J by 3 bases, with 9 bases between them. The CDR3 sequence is CATEGDYGYTF. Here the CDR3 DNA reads TGTGCCACCGAGGGGGACTATGGCTACACCTTC.

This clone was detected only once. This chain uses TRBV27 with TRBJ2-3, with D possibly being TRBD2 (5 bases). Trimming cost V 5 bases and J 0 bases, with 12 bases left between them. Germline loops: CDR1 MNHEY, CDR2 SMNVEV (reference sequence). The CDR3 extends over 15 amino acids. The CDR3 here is CASSPVGISTDTQYF. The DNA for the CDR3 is TGTGCCAGCAGTCCGGTCGGGATTAGCACAGATACGCAGTATTTT.

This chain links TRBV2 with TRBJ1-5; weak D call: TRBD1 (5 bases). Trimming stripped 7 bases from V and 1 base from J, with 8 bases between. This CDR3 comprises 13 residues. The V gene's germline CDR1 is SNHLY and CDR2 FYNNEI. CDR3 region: CASTRESNQPQHF. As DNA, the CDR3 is TGTGCCAGCACCAGGGAGAGCAATCAGCCCCAGCATTTT.

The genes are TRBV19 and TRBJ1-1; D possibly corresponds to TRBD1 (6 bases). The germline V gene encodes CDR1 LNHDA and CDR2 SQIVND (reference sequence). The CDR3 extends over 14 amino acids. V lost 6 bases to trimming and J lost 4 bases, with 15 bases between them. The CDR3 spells CASSSQGHRTEAFF. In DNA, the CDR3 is TGTGCCAGTAGCTCACAGGGCCACCGCACTGAAGCTTTCTTT.

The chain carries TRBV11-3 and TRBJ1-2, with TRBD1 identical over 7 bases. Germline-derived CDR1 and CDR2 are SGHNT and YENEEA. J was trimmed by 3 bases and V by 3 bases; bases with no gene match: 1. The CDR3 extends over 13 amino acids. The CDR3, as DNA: TGTGCCAGCAGCTTGGGACAGTACTATGGCTACACCTTC. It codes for CASSLGQYYGYTF. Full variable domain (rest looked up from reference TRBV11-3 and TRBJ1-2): EAGVVQSPRYKIIEKKQPVAFWCNPISGHNTLYWYLQNLGQGPELLIRYENEEAVDDSQLPKDRFSAERLKGVDSTLKIQPAELGDSAVYLCASSLGQYYGYTFGSGTRLTVV.

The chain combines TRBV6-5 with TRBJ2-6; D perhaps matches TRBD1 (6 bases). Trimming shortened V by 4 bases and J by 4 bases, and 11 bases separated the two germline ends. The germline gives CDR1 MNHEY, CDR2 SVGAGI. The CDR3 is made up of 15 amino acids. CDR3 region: CASSSPGVGANVLTF. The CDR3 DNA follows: TGTGCCAGCAGTTCCCCAGGGGTCGGGGCCAACGTCCTGACTTTC.

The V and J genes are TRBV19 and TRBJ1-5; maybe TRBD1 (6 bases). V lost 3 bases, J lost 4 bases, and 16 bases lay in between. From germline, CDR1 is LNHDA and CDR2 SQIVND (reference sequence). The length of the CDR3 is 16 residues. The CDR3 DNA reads TGTGCCAGTAGTATGGGGGGCCAGGGCATAAATCAGCCCCAGCATTTT. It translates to CASSMGGQGINQPQHF. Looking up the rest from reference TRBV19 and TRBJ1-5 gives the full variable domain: DGGITQSPKYLFRKEGQNVTLSCEQNLNHDAMYWYRQDPGQGLRLIYYSQIVNDFQKGDIAEGYSVSREKKESFPLTVTSAQKNPTAFYLCASSMGGQGINQPQHFGDGTRLSIL.

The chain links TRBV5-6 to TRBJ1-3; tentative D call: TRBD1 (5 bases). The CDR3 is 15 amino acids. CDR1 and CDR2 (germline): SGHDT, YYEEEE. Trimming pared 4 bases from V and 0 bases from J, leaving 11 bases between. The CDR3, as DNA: TGTGCCAGCAGCATGGGACGTACCTCTGGAAACACCATATATTTT. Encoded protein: CASSMGRTSGNTIYF.

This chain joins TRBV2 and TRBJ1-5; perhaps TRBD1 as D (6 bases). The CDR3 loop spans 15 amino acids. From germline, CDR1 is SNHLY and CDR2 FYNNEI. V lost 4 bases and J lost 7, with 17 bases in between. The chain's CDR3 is CASSGSLVRGQPQHF. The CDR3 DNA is TGTGCCAGCAGTGGAAGCCTGGTCAGGGGCCAGCCCCAGCATTTT.

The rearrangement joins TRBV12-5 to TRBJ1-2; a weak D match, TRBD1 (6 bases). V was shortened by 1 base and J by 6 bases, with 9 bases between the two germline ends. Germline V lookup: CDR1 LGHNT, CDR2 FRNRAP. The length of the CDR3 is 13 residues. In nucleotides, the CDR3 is TGTGCTAGTGGTTTGGAGGGGGGTGATGGCTACACCTTC. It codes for CASGLEGGDGYTF.

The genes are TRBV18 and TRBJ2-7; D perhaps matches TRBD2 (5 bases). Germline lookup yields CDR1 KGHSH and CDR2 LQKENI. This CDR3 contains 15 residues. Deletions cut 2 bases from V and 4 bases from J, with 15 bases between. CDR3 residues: CASSPTVASGYEQYF. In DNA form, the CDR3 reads TGTGCCAGCTCACCAACGGTCGCCTCGGGGTACGAGCAGTACTTC.

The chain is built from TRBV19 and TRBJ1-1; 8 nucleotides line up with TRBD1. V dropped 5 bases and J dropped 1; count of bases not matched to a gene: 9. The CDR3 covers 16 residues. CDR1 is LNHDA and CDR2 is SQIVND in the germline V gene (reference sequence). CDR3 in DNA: TGTGCCAGTAGTTATAATCCGGGACAGGCGAACACTGAAGCTTTCTTT. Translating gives CASSYNPGQANTEAFF.

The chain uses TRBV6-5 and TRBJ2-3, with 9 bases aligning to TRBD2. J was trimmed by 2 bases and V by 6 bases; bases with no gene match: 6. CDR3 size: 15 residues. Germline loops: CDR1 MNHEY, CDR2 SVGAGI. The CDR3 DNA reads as TGTGCCAGCAGGGCCTGGACTAGCGTCACAGATACGCAGTATTTT. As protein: CASRAWTSVTDTQYF.

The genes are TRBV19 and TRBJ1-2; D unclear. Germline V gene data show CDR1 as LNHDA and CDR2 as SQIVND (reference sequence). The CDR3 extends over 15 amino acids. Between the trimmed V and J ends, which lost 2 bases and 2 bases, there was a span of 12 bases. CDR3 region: CASSISGVMNYGYTF. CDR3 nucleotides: TGTGCCAGTAGTATATCCGGCGTAATGAACTATGGCTACACCTTC.

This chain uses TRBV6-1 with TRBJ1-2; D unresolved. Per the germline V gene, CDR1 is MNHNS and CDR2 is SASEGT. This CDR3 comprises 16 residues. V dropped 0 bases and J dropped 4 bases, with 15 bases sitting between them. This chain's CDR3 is CASSEAGVNEFYGYTF. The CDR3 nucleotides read TGTGCCAGCAGTGAAGCTGGCGTGAACGAATTCTATGGCTACACCTTC.

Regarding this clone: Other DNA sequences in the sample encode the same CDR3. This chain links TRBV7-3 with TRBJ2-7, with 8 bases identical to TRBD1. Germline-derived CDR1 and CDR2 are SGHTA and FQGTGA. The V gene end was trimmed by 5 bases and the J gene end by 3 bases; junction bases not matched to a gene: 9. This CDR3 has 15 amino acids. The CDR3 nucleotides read TGTGCCAGCAGCCTAGCCCCAGGACAGGGCTACGAGCAGTACTTC. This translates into CASSLAPGQGYEQYF.

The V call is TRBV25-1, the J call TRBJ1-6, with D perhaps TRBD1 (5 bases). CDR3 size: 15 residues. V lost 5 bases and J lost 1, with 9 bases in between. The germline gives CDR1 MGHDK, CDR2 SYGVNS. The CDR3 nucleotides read TGTGCCAGCAGTCCCGGGACGTCCTATAATTCACCCCTCCACTTT. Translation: CASSPGTSYNSPLHF. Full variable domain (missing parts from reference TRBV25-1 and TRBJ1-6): EADIYQTPRYLVIGTGKKITLECSQTMGHDKMYWYQQDPGMELHLIHYSYGVNSTEKGDLSSESTVSRIRTEHFPLTLESARPSHTSQYLCASSPGTSYNSPLHFGNGTRLTVT.

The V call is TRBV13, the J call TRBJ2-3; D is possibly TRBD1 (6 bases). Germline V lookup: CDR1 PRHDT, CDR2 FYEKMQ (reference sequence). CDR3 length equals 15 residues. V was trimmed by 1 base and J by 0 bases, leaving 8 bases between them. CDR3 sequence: CASSLDRGSTDTQYF. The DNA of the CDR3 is TGTGCCAGCAGCTTAGATAGGGGGAGCACAGATACGCAGTATTTT.

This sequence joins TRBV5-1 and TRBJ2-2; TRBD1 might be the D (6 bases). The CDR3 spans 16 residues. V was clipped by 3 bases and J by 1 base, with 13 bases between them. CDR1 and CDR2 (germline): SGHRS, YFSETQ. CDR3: CASSSWTDVNTGELFF. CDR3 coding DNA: TGCGCCAGCAGCTCCTGGACAGACGTGAACACCGGGGAGCTGTTTTTT.

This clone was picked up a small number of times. The CDR3 sequence: CASSSGTGTNVLTF. Here the CDR3 DNA reads TGTGCCAGCAGCTCCGGGACAGGGACCAACGTCCTGACTTTC. The rearrangement links TRBV7-9 to TRBJ2-6, with 9 bases fitting TRBD1. J gave up 8 bases and V 4 bases, and 3 bases lay outside the gene matches. The CDR3 consists of 14 residues. The germline V gene encodes CDR1 SEHNR and CDR2 FQNEAQ (reference sequence).